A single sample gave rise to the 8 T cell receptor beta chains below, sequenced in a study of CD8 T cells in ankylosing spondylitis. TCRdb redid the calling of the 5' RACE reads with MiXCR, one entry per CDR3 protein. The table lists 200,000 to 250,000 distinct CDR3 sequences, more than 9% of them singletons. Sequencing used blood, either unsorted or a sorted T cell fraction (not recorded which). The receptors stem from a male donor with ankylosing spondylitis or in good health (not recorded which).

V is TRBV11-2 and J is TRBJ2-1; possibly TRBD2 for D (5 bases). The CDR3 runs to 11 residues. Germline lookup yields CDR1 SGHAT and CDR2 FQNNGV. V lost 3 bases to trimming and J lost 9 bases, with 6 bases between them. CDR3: CASSFGLEQFF. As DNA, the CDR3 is TGTGCCAGCAGCTTTGGACTTGAGCAGTTCTTC.

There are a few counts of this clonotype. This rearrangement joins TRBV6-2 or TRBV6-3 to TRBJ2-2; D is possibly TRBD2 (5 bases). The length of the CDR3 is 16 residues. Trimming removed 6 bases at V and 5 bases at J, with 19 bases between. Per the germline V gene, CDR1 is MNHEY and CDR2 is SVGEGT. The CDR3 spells CASSPIGRAGTGELFF. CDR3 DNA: TGTGCCAGCAGCCCCATCGGAAGGGCGGGTACCGGGGAGCTGTTTTTT.

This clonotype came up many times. CDR3 nucleotide sequence: TGCGCCAGCAGCCAAGAGTGGGACAGAAGCTACGAGCAGTACTTC. Protein sequence: CASSQEWDRSYEQYF. This chain connects TRBV4-1 to TRBJ2-7; 7 nucleotides agree with TRBD1. The CDR3 runs to 15 residues. The junction had 5 bases not matched to a gene; V was cut back by 0 bases and J by 3 bases. The V gene's germline CDR1 is MGHRA and CDR2 YSYEKL.

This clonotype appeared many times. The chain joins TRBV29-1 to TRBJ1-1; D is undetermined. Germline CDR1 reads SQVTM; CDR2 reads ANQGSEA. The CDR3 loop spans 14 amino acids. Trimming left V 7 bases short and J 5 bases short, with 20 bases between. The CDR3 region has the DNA TGCAGCGCCACAGTGGCAGGAGCGCGAACTGAAGCTTTCTTT. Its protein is CSATVAGARTEAFF.

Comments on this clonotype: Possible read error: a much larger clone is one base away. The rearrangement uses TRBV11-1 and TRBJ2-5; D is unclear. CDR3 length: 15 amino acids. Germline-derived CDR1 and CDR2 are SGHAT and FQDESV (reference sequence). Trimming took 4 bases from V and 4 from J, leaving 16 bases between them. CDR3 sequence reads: CASSSRTGGGETQYF. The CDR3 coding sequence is TGTGCCAGCAGCTCTCGGACCGGCGGTGGAGAGACCCAGTACTTC.

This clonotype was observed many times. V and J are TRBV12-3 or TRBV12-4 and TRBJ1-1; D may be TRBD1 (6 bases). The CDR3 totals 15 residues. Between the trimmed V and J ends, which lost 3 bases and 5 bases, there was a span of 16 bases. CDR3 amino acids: CASSFRGLGGTEAFF. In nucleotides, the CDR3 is TGTGCCAGCAGTTTCAGAGGGCTAGGGGGGACTGAAGCTTTCTTT.

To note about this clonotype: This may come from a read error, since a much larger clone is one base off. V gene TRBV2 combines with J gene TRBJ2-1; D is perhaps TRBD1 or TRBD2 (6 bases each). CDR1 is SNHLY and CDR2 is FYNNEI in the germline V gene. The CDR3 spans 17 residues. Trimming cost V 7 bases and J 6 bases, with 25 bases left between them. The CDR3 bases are TGTGCCAGCATCAAAAGTTTTACAGGGACTCCTCGCAATGAGCAGTTCTTC. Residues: CASIKSFTGTPRNEQFF.

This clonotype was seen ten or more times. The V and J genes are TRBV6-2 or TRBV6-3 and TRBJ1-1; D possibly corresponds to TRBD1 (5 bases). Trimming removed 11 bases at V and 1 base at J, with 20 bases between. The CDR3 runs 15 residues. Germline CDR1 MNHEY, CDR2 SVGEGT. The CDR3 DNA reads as TGTGCCTCTGCCATCCCGGGGGTATGGAACACTGAAGCTTTCTTT. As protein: CASAIPGVWNTEAFF.